The next 18 T cell receptor beta chains were all read from a single sample in a study of monozygotic twins with cystic fibrosis. The data were produced by immunoSEQ multiplex PCR, yet TCRdb's version contains in-frame clones alone and is incomplete. The table includes tens of thousands of clones, approximately 89% detected once. The specimen was blood. The receptors were sampled from a girl aged 2-10 years with cystic fibrosis.

This chain uses TRBV2 with TRBJ1-2; D is ambiguous. This CDR3 comprises 15 residues. CDR1 SNHLY and CDR2 FYNNEI come from the germline V gene. V was trimmed by 2 bases and J by 2 bases, leaving 12 bases between them. Here the CDR3 reads CASSEYKVENYGYTF. CDR3 nucleotides: TGTGCCAGCAGTGAATATAAGGTTGAGAACTATGGCTACACCTTC.

The rearrangement uses TRBV19 and TRBJ1-5; no definite D call. Germline V gives CDR1 LNHDA, CDR2 SQIVND (reference sequence). V dropped 6 bases and J dropped 0 bases, with 18 bases sitting between them. This CDR3 is built from 17 residues. CDR3 sequence: CASSLTLTDYSNQPQHF. Here the CDR3 DNA reads TGTGCCAGTAGCCTGACCCTGACGGATTATAGCAATCAGCCCCAGCATTTT.

The chain couples TRBV6-5 to TRBJ2-1, with TRBD1 identical over 9 bases. Germline V gives CDR1 MNHEY, CDR2 SVGAGI. The CDR3 extends over 14 amino acids. V was pared by 4 bases and J by 9 bases, with 7 bases of the junction left unmatched. The CDR3 bases are TGTGCCAGCAGTTTACAGGGGGCCCGCAGTGAGCAGTTCTTC. Its protein product is CASSLQGARSEQFF.

This sequence joins TRBV27 and TRBJ2-7; 7 bases fit TRBD1. J was trimmed by 6 bases and V by 5 bases; bases with no gene match: 10. This CDR3 comprises 14 residues. Germline CDR1 reads MNHEY; CDR2 reads SMNVEV (reference sequence). The CDR3 loop reads CASSTATGFGEQYF. The DNA of the CDR3 is TGTGCCAGCAGTACGGCGACAGGGTTTGGCGAGCAGTACTTC.

The V gene is TRBV9, the J gene TRBJ2-1; D unresolved. The CDR3 extends over 16 amino acids. With 3 bases removed from V and 3 bases from J, the gap between germline ends came to 16 bases. Germline V gene lookup returns CDR1 SGDLS and CDR2 YYNGEE. The CDR3 DNA reads TGTGCCAGCAGCGCAGCTAGTAACTTGGGCTACAATGAGCAGTTCTTC. Translating gives CASSAASNLGYNEQFF.

J is TRBJ2-7 and V is TRBV5-4; 10 nucleotides match TRBD2. Looked up from germline, CDR1 is SGHNT and CDR2 is YYREEE (reference sequence). V dropped 6 bases and J dropped 6; count of bases not matched to a gene: 9. There are 14 residues in the CDR3. CDR3 residues: CASTVAGGHFEQYF. CDR3 sequence (DNA): TGTGCCAGCACCGTAGCGGGGGGCCATTTCGAGCAGTACTTC.

The table lists this clone with a count of one. V and J are TRBV9 and TRBJ1-4; D ambiguous. From germline, CDR1 is SGDLS and CDR2 YYNGEE. Trimming removed 0 bases from V and 8 bases from J, with 17 bases in between. The CDR3 runs 16 residues. CDR3 coding DNA: TGTGCCAGCAGCGTAGATAGTGCCGGGAGTAGGGAAAAACTGTTTTTT. Amino acids: CASSVDSAGSREKLFF.

The V and J genes are TRBV5-1 and TRBJ1-2, with a weak D call TRBD1 (5 bases). The germline V gene has CDR1 SGHRS and CDR2 YFSETQ. V lost 3 bases, J lost 8 bases, and 14 bases lay in between. The CDR3 sequence is 13 residues long. DNA for the CDR3: TGCGCCAGCAGCTCGTCAGGGACGGGGGGCTACACCTTC. As protein: CASSSSGTGGYTF.

This clone appeared once. The V call is TRBV5-6, the J call TRBJ2-5, with TRBD1 as a possible D gene (6 bases). Trimming cost V 3 bases and J 3 bases, with 15 bases left between them. The CDR3 is 15 amino acids. The V gene's germline CDR1 is SGHDT and CDR2 YYEEEE. The CDR3 DNA follows: TGTGCCAGCAGCTCGGACAGAGAAAGGAAAGAGACCCAGTACTTC. Amino acids: CASSSDRERKETQYF.

The rearrangement uses TRBV5-5 and TRBJ1-4; the match to TRBD1 covers 7 bases. This CDR3 comprises 14 residues. Germline CDR1 SGHKS, CDR2 YYEKEE (reference sequence). With V trimmed by 0 bases and J by 5 bases, 1 base remained unmatched. The CDR3 DNA reads TGTGCCAGCAGCTTGGCCAGGGGGAATGAAAAACTGTTTTTT. Its protein product is CASSLARGNEKLFF.

The chain recombines TRBV5-4 with TRBJ2-7; D may be TRBD2 (6 bases). The germline gives CDR1 SGHNT, CDR2 YYREEE (reference sequence). This CDR3 has 18 amino acids. V was shortened by 4 bases and J by 1 base, with 24 bases between the two germline ends. CDR3 loop: CASSQGGSSAIPSYEQYF. The CDR3 bases are TGTGCCAGCAGCCAAGGCGGCTCTAGCGCAATCCCTTCCTACGAGCAGTACTTC. Supplemented by reference TRBV5-4 and TRBJ2-7, the full variable domain reads ETGVTQSPTHLIKTRGQQVTLRCSSQSGHNTVSWYQQALGQGPQFIFQYYREEENGRGNFPPRFSGLQFPNYSSELNVNALELDDSALYLCASSQGGSSAIPSYEQYFGPGTRLTVT.

The chain combines TRBV5-1 with TRBJ2-1, with TRBD2 matching 11 bases. The CDR3 has 15 amino acids. V dropped 4 bases and J dropped 3; count of bases not matched to a gene: 3. Germline V gene lookup returns CDR1 SGHRS and CDR2 YFSETQ. The DNA of the CDR3 is TGCGCCAGCAGCGCAGGGACTAGCGGCTACAATGAGCAGTTCTTC. This encodes CASSAGTSGYNEQFF.

The chain is built from TRBV30 and TRBJ2-3, with 10 bases aligning to TRBD2. Germline trimming cut 2 bases from V and 1 base from J; bases unmatched to any gene: 3. Germline CDR1 and CDR2: GTSNPN and SVGIG (reference sequence). The CDR3 length is 15 residues. CDR3 coding DNA: TGTGCCTGGAGTTTAGGACTAGCGGGCACAGATACGCAGTATTTT. Protein: CAWSLGLAGTDTQYF.

This chain uses TRBV5-4 with TRBJ1-1; 7 bases are shared with TRBD1. This CDR3 region has 17 residues. CDR1 is SGHNT and CDR2 is YYREEE in the germline V gene (reference sequence). V shed 4 bases and J 5 bases; nucleotides not matched to a gene: 17. The CDR3 sequence: CASSRRSMPTGNTEAFF. CDR3 nucleotide sequence: TGTGCCAGCAGCCGACGTTCTATGCCGACAGGGAATACTGAAGCTTTCTTT.

V and J are TRBV5-1 and TRBJ1-1; no firm D call. This CDR3 has 14 amino acids. The V and J ends lost 3 bases and 7 bases respectively, with 16 bases between them. Germline-derived CDR1 and CDR2 are SGHRS and YFSETQ. CDR3 loop: CASSSVAGSHEAFF. Written as DNA, the CDR3 is TGCGCCAGCAGCTCCGTGGCCGGATCCCATGAAGCTTTCTTT.

The chain links TRBV5-6 to TRBJ1-2; D remains unclear. V was shortened by 3 bases and J by 2 bases, with 14 bases between the two germline ends. The CDR3 loop spans 15 amino acids. Germline CDR1 and CDR2: SGHDT and YYEEEE. In DNA form, the CDR3 reads TGTGCCAGCAGCTACCGTCAAGTGGGAAACTATGGCTACACCTTC. This translates into CASSYRQVGNYGYTF.

The genes are TRBV7-9 and TRBJ1-5; D unresolved. V was trimmed by 2 bases and J by 1 base, leaving 6 bases between them. This CDR3 region has 14 residues. Germline CDR1 is SEHNR and CDR2 is FQNEAQ (reference sequence). The CDR3 loop reads CASSLTDSNQPQHF. The CDR3 DNA follows: TGTGCCAGCAGCTTAACGGACAGCAATCAGCCCCAGCATTTT. The variable domain in full, completed from reference TRBV7-9 and TRBJ1-5, reads DTGVSQNPRHKITKRGQNVTFRCDPISEHNRLYWYRQTLGQGPEFLTYFQNEAQLEKSRLLSDRFSAERPKGSFSTLEIQRTEQGDSAMYLCASSLTDSNQPQHFGDGTRLSIL.

The V call is TRBV15, the J call TRBJ2-5, with 16 nucleotides matching TRBD2. This CDR3 contains 19 residues. Germline CDR1 and CDR2: LNHNV and YYDKDF (reference sequence). Germline trimming cut 3 bases from V and 3 bases from J; bases unmatched to any gene: 10. CDR3 amino acids: CATSSPGTSGGAGEETQYF. The CDR3, as DNA: TGTGCCACCAGCAGCCCCGGGACTAGCGGGGGGGCCGGGGAAGAGACCCAGTACTTC.